These 17 T cell receptor beta chains were all obtained from the same sample, sequenced in a study of blood T cell repertoires in COVID-19. The protocol was immunoSEQ multiplex PCR, while the TCRdb copy is restricted to in-frame clones and leaves out a portion. The table shows some 62,000 clones, with roughly 80% occurring only once. Sequencing was performed on PBMCs or T cells enriched from blood (not recorded which). All receptors derive from a woman in her forties with acute COVID-19.

The rearrangement joins TRBV13 to TRBJ1-6, with D hard to call. Looked up from germline, CDR1 is PRHDT and CDR2 is FYEKMQ (reference sequence). V lost 2 bases and J lost 15, with 11 bases in between. The CDR3 length is 12 residues. The CDR3, as DNA: TGTGCCAGCAGCTTAATAACCGGGAACCTCCACTTT. Its translation is CASSLITGNLHF.

The V gene is TRBV4-1, the J gene TRBJ2-7, with 11 bases matching TRBD2. V lost 0 bases, J lost 1 base, and 14 bases stayed unmatched. Germline CDR1 and CDR2: MGHRA and YSYEKL. CDR3 length: 20 residues. As DNA, the CDR3 is TGCGCCAGCAGCCAAGAGGACGAGGATAGCGGGGGGGCAAGGTCCTACGAGCAGTACGTC. It specifies CASSQEDEDSGGARSYEQYV.

The chain has TRBV5-4 and TRBJ2-5, with 7 bases aligning to TRBD1. Trimming at V came to 4 bases and at J to 5 bases, leaving 11 bases not matched to a gene. The CDR3 runs to 15 residues. The germline V gene has CDR1 SGHNT and CDR2 YYREEE (reference sequence). The CDR3 DNA reads as TGTGCCAGCAGCGAAGGGGGCCCCTATGGGGAGACCCAGTACTTC. Its protein product is CASSEGGPYGETQYF. Drawing the rest from reference TRBV5-4 and TRBJ2-5, the complete variable domain is ETGVTQSPTHLIKTRGQQVTLRCSSQSGHNTVSWYQQALGQGPQFIFQYYREEENGRGNFPPRFSGLQFPNYSSELNVNALELDDSALYLCASSEGGPYGETQYFGPGTRLLVL.

The chain recombines TRBV27 with TRBJ2-2, with TRBD1 matching over 7 bases. Germline-derived CDR1 and CDR2 are MNHEY and SMNVEV (reference sequence). This CDR3 region has 16 residues. Trimming removed 5 bases from V and 4 bases from J; junction bases left unmatched: 10. This chain's CDR3 is CASSINRGLGTGELFF. The DNA for the CDR3 is TGTGCCAGCAGTATAAACAGGGGTTTAGGCACCGGGGAGCTGTTTTTT.

The chain uses TRBV7-8 and TRBJ1-1; D call uncertain. The V and J ends lost 5 bases and 1 base respectively, with 11 bases between them. This CDR3 has 14 residues. Germline loops: CDR1 SGHVS, CDR2 FQNEAQ. The CDR3 nucleotides are TGTGCCAGCAGCCCCTCCGGAGGGAACACTGAAGCTTTCTTT. Translated, it gives CASSPSGGNTEAFF.

With respect to this clone: One end of the junction varies from germline; a read error may be responsible. In DNA, the CDR3 is TGTGCTAGCAGCTCAAGACTAGCGGGAGGGTACAATGAGCAGTTCTTC. It is translated as CASSSRLAGGYNEQFF. The V gene is TRBV7-7, the J gene TRBJ2-1, with TRBD2 matching over 14 bases. Germline assignment: CDR1 SSHAT and CDR2 FNYEAQ (reference sequence). The CDR3 consists of 16 residues.

The chain uses TRBV15 and TRBJ2-1, with 12 bases fitting TRBD2. With 5 bases clipped from V and 4 bases from J, the junction kept 3 bases outside the gene matches. This CDR3 comprises 15 residues. Germline V CDR1 and CDR2: LNHNV, YYDKDF (reference sequence). In DNA, the CDR3 is TGTGCCACCAGCGGTCTAGCGGGAGGGTACAATGAGCAGTTCTTC. Translation gives CATSGLAGGYNEQFF.

The chain employs TRBV5-1 and TRBJ1-2, with 9 nucleotides matching TRBD1. This CDR3 has 16 residues. Looked up from germline, CDR1 is SGHRS and CDR2 is YFSETQ. The junction had 15 bases not matched to a gene; V was cut back by 4 bases and J by 8 bases. CDR3 DNA: TGCGCCAGCAGCAGTACCGGGACAGGGAGGCTTAGGGGCTACACCTTC. Translation: CASSSTGTGRLRGYTF.

The rearrangement joins TRBV27 to TRBJ2-1; D may be TRBD2 (5 bases). The germline V gene has CDR1 MNHEY and CDR2 SMNVEV (reference sequence). V was shortened by 6 bases and J by 4 bases, with 13 bases between the two germline ends. This CDR3 has 14 amino acids. CDR3 sequence reads: CASSLTGLYNEQFF. CDR3 nucleotide sequence: TGTGCCAGCAGCCTAACGGGGTTATACAATGAGCAGTTCTTC.

V usage is TRBV2 and J usage is TRBJ1-2, with D unresolved. This CDR3 has 13 residues. V dropped 7 bases and J dropped 0 bases, with 9 bases sitting between them. Germline loops: CDR1 SNHLY, CDR2 FYNNEI. The CDR3 DNA sequence: TGTGCCAGCACGCCGGGGACTAACTATGGCTACACCTTC. Translation gives CASTPGTNYGYTF.

The chain joins TRBV10-1 to TRBJ2-1; TRBD2 aligns across 11 bases. This CDR3 region has 16 residues. The V gene end was trimmed by 6 bases and the J gene end by 0 bases; junction bases not matched to a gene: 4. Germline CDR1 and CDR2: WNHNN and SYGVQD (reference sequence). The chain's CDR3 is CASSRLAGISYNEQFF. CDR3 nucleotide sequence: TGCGCCAGCAGCCGACTAGCGGGGATCTCCTACAATGAGCAGTTCTTC.

Only one count was recorded for this clone. This chain connects TRBV10-3 to TRBJ2-3, with TRBD1 matching over 10 bases. With 10 bases clipped from V and 7 bases from J, the junction kept 17 bases outside the gene matches. The CDR3 consists of 16 residues. CDR1 ENHRY and CDR2 SYGVKD come from the germline V gene. Here the CDR3 reads CATASTAGTGEHTQYF. The DNA of the CDR3 is TGTGCCACCGCGTCCACCGCCGGGACAGGGGAACATACGCAGTATTTT.

The V call is TRBV6-6, the J call TRBJ1-2; 7 bases align to TRBD1. CDR3 length equals 15 residues. The V segment lost 0 bases and the J segment 6 bases; nucleotides outside the gene matches: 7. Germline CDR1 and CDR2: MNHNY and SVGAGI (reference sequence). In nucleotides, the CDR3 is TGTGCCAGCAGTTACTCGAAGGGGGCGGTGGATGGCTACACCTTC. It encodes CASSYSKGAVDGYTF.

This clone was counted between two and nine times. V gene TRBV10-1 combines with J gene TRBJ1-1; D is undetermined. Germline V gene sequence: CDR1 WNHNN, CDR2 SYGVQD (reference sequence). V lost 3 bases to trimming and J lost 7 bases, with 12 bases between them. The CDR3 totals 13 residues. CDR3 nucleotides: TGCGCCAGCAGTGATCCAGTGGCGGGTGAAGCTTTCTTT. It encodes CASSDPVAGEAFF.

The chain combines TRBV5-1 with TRBJ2-2; TRBD1 matches 7 bases. CDR1 is SGHRS, CDR2 YFSETQ, per germline. The CDR3 length is 15 residues. The V gene end was trimmed by 6 bases and the J gene end by 3 bases; junction bases not matched to a gene: 8. The CDR3 DNA reads as TGCGCCAGCACCCCACAGGGGACGGACACCGGGGAGCTGTTTTTT. Its translation: CASTPQGTDTGELFF. Together with reference TRBV5-1 and TRBJ2-2, the CDR3 gives the full variable domain: KAGVTQTPRYLIKTRGQQVTLSCSPISGHRSVSWYQQTPGQGLQFLFEYFSETQRNKGNFPGRFSGRQFSNSRSEMNVSTLELGDSALYLCASTPQGTDTGELFFGEGSRLTVL.

This chain joins TRBV27 and TRBJ2-2; no definite D call. Germline CDR1 MNHEY, CDR2 SMNVEV (reference sequence). The V and J ends lost 0 bases and 5 bases respectively, with 7 bases between them. The CDR3 consists of 14 residues. For the CDR3, the DNA is TGTGCCAGCAGTTTATCCCAGAAAACCGGGGAGCTGTTTTTT. It translates to CASSLSQKTGELFF.

The V gene is TRBV24-1, the J gene TRBJ2-5; a possible D gene is TRBD1 (6 bases). Per germline, CDR1 KGHDR and CDR2 SFDVKD. CDR3 size: 15 residues. Trimming took 2 bases from V and 4 from J, leaving 13 bases between them. The CDR3 DNA follows: TGTGCCACCAGTGATTATAGGACAGCAGGAGAGACCCAGTACTTC. Its protein is CATSDYRTAGETQYF.